This T cell receptor beta chain comes out of a study of cytomegalovirus exposure and HLA in healthy donors. The V end was cut by 1 base, the J end by 0 bases, with 16 bases between. The CDR3 is made up of 17 amino acids. Germline V gives CDR1 MRHNA, CDR2 SNTAGT. The primer mix had 60 Vbeta and 13 Jbeta primers. Libraries were prepared by immunoSEQ multiplex PCR; TCRdb keeps only in-frame clonotypes and omits some of them. The sample records about 180,000 clones, roughly 78% being singletons. The chain couples TRBV6-4 to TRBJ2-7, with TRBD1 as a possible D gene (6 bases). The sequence was obtained from a middle-aged woman in good health and CMV-seronegative. The sequenced material came from PBMCs. The CDR3 nucleotides are TGTGCCAGCAGTGACTTTAACAGGGACCTTAGCTCCTACGAGCAGTACTTC. Protein sequence: CASSDFNRDLSSYEQYF.